Each of the 31 T cell receptor beta chains below was sequenced from the same sample in a study of T cell repertoires in cytomegalovirus infection. The antigens of these receptors remain unknown. MiXCR was run by TCRdb on the reads, yielding one entry per CDR3 protein. The sample includes 700,000 to 950,000 distinct CDR3 sequences, approximately 30% of them seen just once. The sample here was cultured CD8+ T cells from PBMCs, taken from culture after CMV antigen stimulation. The receptors shown here come from a human donor in good health (CMV status not recorded). Some clones in this sample may be carry-over from other donors' samples.

CDR3: CASSLEVGSYNEQFF. CDR3 in DNA: TGTGCCAGCAGCCTGGAAGTGGGATCCTACAATGAGCAGTTCTTC. The chain joins TRBV7-3 to TRBJ2-1; no clear D. The CDR3 length is 15 residues. Trimming removed 5 bases from V and 1 base from J, with 12 bases in between. Germline CDR1 and CDR2: SGHTA and FQGTGA.

This clonotype was detected ten times or more. V and J are TRBV7-2 and TRBJ1-3; TRBD1 matches 9 bases. The CDR3 has 15 residues. Unmatched junction bases numbered 4, after V lost 3 bases and J lost 4 bases. Germline V gene data show CDR1 as SGHTA and CDR2 as FQGNSA. CDR3 sequence reads: CASSLDRGTGNTIYF. The CDR3 DNA reads TGTGCCAGCAGCTTGGACAGGGGAACAGGAAACACCATATATTTT.

The genes are TRBV7-6 and TRBJ1-3; 8 bases fit TRBD1. The junction had 4 bases not matched to a gene; V was cut back by 3 bases and J by 0 bases. Germline values: CDR1 SGHVS, CDR2 FNYEAQ. The CDR3 consists of 16 residues. CDR3 nucleotide sequence: TGTGCCAGCAGCTTTACAGGGGGTCGCTCTGGAAACACCATATATTTT. It specifies CASSFTGGRSGNTIYF.

This clonotype was detected only a few times. The J gene is TRBJ2-2, the V gene TRBV25-1; no firm D call. Germline loops: CDR1 MGHDK, CDR2 SYGVNS. The length of the CDR3 is 12 residues. The V and J ends lost 9 bases and 3 bases respectively, with 8 bases between them. In DNA form, the CDR3 reads TGTGCCAGTTCTATGGACACCGGGGAGCTGTTTTTT. It translates to CASSMDTGELFF. Supplemented by reference TRBV25-1 and TRBJ2-2, the full variable domain reads EADIYQTPRYLVIGTGKKITLECSQTMGHDKMYWYQQDPGMELHLIHYSYGVNSTEKGDLSSESTVSRIRTEHFPLTLESARPSHTSQYLCASSMDTGELFFGEGSRLTVL.

The chain combines TRBV7-9 with TRBJ2-1; 10 bases fit TRBD2. This CDR3 is built from 17 residues. Per germline, CDR1 SEHNR and CDR2 FQNEAQ (reference sequence). V trimming: 5 bases; J trimming: 6 bases; junction bases outside the gene matches: 13. CDR3 region: CASSGYLAGGGRNEQFF. DNA for the CDR3: TGTGCCAGCAGCGGTTATTTAGCGGGGGGAGGTCGCAATGAGCAGTTCTTC.

In its sample, this clonotype was seen a few times. The V call is TRBV27, the J call TRBJ1-5, with D tentatively TRBD1 (5 bases). Germline loops: CDR1 MNHEY, CDR2 SMNVEV (reference sequence). CDR3 length: 19 amino acids. Trimming pared 7 bases from V and 3 bases from J, leaving 28 bases between. The CDR3 DNA follows: TGTGCCAGCACCCCCGTTGGGGGGTTGGCCGTGGTTACCAATCAGCCCCAGCATTTT. Translating gives CASTPVGGLAVVTNQPQHF.

This clonotype was counted a few times. The chain carries TRBV20-1 and TRBJ1-1, with D unresolved. Germline CDR1 is DFQATT and CDR2 is SNEGSKA (reference sequence). Trimming stripped 5 bases from V and 0 bases from J, with 16 bases between. CDR3 size: 15 residues. The CDR3 here is CSAPEIQAVNTEAFF. The DNA for the CDR3 is TGCAGTGCTCCAGAGATCCAGGCAGTGAACACTGAAGCTTTCTTT.

This clonotype showed up just a few times. DNA of the CDR3: TGTGCCAGCACCCCGGGACCCACCACAGATACGCAGTATTTT. Its protein product is CASTPGPTTDTQYF. The chain carries TRBV12-3 or TRBV12-4 and TRBJ2-3; D may be TRBD1 or TRBD2 (5 bases each). Trimming removed 7 bases at V and 2 bases at J, with 13 bases between. The CDR3 consists of 14 residues.

This clonotype has only a few counts. The V and J genes are TRBV7-6 and TRBJ2-3, with D possibly being TRBD2 (6 bases). Trimming cost V 5 bases and J 3 bases, with 9 bases left between them. Germline V gives CDR1 SGHVS, CDR2 FNYEAQ. CDR3 length: 13 residues. The CDR3 DNA sequence: TGTGCCAGCAGCAACGGAGGGACAGATACGCAGTATTTT. This translates into CASSNGGTDTQYF.

The CDR3 reads CASSSRGLEAFF. The CDR3 DNA reads TGTGCCAGCAGTTCCAGGGGGCTTGAAGCTTTCTTT. The V call is TRBV27, the J call TRBJ1-1; 8 bases align to TRBD1. Looked up from germline, CDR1 is MNHEY and CDR2 is SMNVEV (reference sequence). The CDR3 sequence is 12 residues long. Trimming took 4 bases from V and 7 from J; bases not matched to a gene: 2.

This chain links TRBV27 with TRBJ1-2; D uncertain. The germline V and J ends were trimmed by 4 bases and 4 bases, with 10 bases remaining between them. The CDR3 sequence is 13 residues long. Germline values: CDR1 MNHEY, CDR2 SMNVEV (reference sequence). The CDR3 spells CASSWGKGYGYTF. The DNA of the CDR3 is TGTGCCAGCAGTTGGGGAAAGGGCTATGGCTACACCTTC.

The rearrangement links TRBV5-6 to TRBJ2-7; 7 nucleotides line up with TRBD1. This CDR3 region has 14 residues. V lost 6 bases to trimming and J lost 2 bases; unmatched junction nucleotides: 8. Germline CDR1 reads SGHDT; CDR2 reads YYEEEE. As DNA, the CDR3 is TGTGCCAGCACCCGAGGGGGCAGAACCTACGAGCAGTACTTC. Its translation is CASTRGGRTYEQYF.

V is TRBV7-9 and J is TRBJ1-2, with TRBD1 matching over 7 bases. The CDR3 is 14 residues long. The germline V gene encodes CDR1 SEHNR and CDR2 FQNEAQ (reference sequence). Trimming at V came to 4 bases and at J to 5 bases, leaving 7 bases not matched to a gene. CDR3 region: CASSSSTGFYGYTF. The CDR3 DNA follows: TGTGCCAGCAGCTCATCGACAGGGTTTTATGGCTACACCTTC.

This clonotype showed up just a few times. This chain uses TRBV28 with TRBJ2-7, with TRBD2 as a possible D gene (7 bases). Germline V CDR1 and CDR2: MDHEN, SYDVKM. Trimming left V 4 bases short and J 10 bases short, with 20 bases between. The CDR3 sequence is 14 residues long. CDR3 sequence (DNA): TGTGCCAGCAGTTGCGTTTGGGGAGGGGGAAGACAGTACGTC. This encodes CASSCVWGGGRQYV.

This clonotype was seen only once. The V and J genes are TRBV6-2 or TRBV6-3 and TRBJ2-1; D is perhaps TRBD2 (7 bases). The germline V gene encodes CDR1 MNHEY and CDR2 SVGEGT. This CDR3 is built from 15 residues. With 0 bases removed from V and 7 bases from J, the gap between germline ends came to 13 bases. In nucleotides, the CDR3 is TGTGCCAGCAGTTACTCCCTAGGGGGGGGGAATGAGCAGTTCTTC. Its protein is CASSYSLGGGNEQFF.

The chain links TRBV5-8 to TRBJ2-1; D is perhaps TRBD1 (5 bases). In germline, CDR1 is SGHTS, CDR2 YDEGEE. Trimming left V 7 bases short and J 4 bases short, with 9 bases between. The CDR3 runs 12 residues. The CDR3, as DNA: TGTGCCAGCGCCACAGGTTACAATGAGCAGTTCTTC. Its protein is CASATGYNEQFF. The variable domain in full, completed from reference TRBV5-8 and TRBJ2-1, reads EAGVTQSPTHLIKTRGQQATLRCSPISGHTSVYWYQQALGLGLQFLLWYDEGEERNRGNFPPRFSGRQFPNYSSELNVNALELEDSALYLCASATGYNEQFFGPGTRLTVL.

The chain joins TRBV27 to TRBJ2-1; TRBD2 matches at 9 bases. Germline V gene data show CDR1 as MNHEY and CDR2 as SMNVEV (reference sequence). V shed 5 bases, J shed 4 bases, and the junction held 12 bases outside the gene matches. The CDR3 is 17 residues long. Here the CDR3 DNA reads TGTGCCAGCAGTCCCTATGGGGCGGGGGGGCTTTACAATGAGCAGTTCTTC. This codes for CASSPYGAGGLYNEQFF.

J is TRBJ1-6 and V is TRBV27; D is possibly TRBD1 (5 bases). The germline gives CDR1 MNHEY, CDR2 SMNVEV (reference sequence). V was shortened by 7 bases and J by 10 bases, with 20 bases between the two germline ends. The CDR3 sequence is 15 residues long. This chain's CDR3 is CASTLIKGGGSPLHF. CDR3 sequence (DNA): TGTGCCAGCACCTTAATAAAGGGCGGGGGATCACCCCTCCACTTT.

J is TRBJ1-2 and V is TRBV27, with D unclear. V lost 1 base and J 0 bases, leaving 15 bases between the germline ends. This CDR3 comprises 17 residues. Germline V gives CDR1 MNHEY, CDR2 SMNVEV (reference sequence). CDR3 coding DNA: TGTGCCAGCAGTTTATTGCCCCTCGGAGGAGCTAACTATGGCTACACCTTC. Protein: CASSLLPLGGANYGYTF.

This clonotype came up a few times. The gene calls are TRBV7-8 and TRBJ2-7; 13 nucleotides agree with TRBD2. Losses at the gene ends were 4 bases for V and 3 bases for J; bases not matched to a gene: 3. The CDR3 totals 15 residues. Germline V gives CDR1 SGHVS, CDR2 FQNEAQ. The CDR3 DNA is TGTGCCAGCAGCTCCGGGACTAGCGGGAACTACGAGCAGTACGTC. Translated: CASSSGTSGNYEQYV.

There are many counts of this clonotype. The chain uses TRBV7-2 and TRBJ2-3; 11 nucleotides line up with TRBD2. V trimming: 1 base; J trimming: 5 bases; junction bases outside the gene matches: 5. Germline V CDR1 and CDR2: SGHTA, FQGNSA. CDR3 length: 16 residues. The CDR3 protein is CASSLGLAGLIDTQYF. The CDR3 DNA reads TGTGCCAGCAGCTTAGGACTAGCGGGACTGATAGATACGCAGTATTTT.

This rearrangement joins TRBV6-5 to TRBJ2-1; 10 bases align to TRBD1. V lost 5 bases, J lost 4 bases, and 5 bases stayed unmatched. This CDR3 is built from 15 residues. Germline lookup yields CDR1 MNHEY and CDR2 SVGAGI. The CDR3 loop reads CASSLTGQGYNEQFF. CDR3 sequence (DNA): TGTGCCAGCAGTCTTACGGGACAGGGGTACAATGAGCAGTTCTTC.

The CDR3 protein is CASSPPGTSGRNYGYTF. In nucleotides, the CDR3 is TGTGCCAGCAGTCCCCCCGGGACATCGGGACGCAACTATGGCTACACCTTC. J is TRBJ1-2 and V is TRBV6-2 or TRBV6-3, with a possible D match to TRBD1 (6 bases). This CDR3 comprises 17 residues. Germline CDR1 and CDR2: MNHEY and SVGEGT. The germline V and J ends were trimmed by 5 bases and 2 bases, with 21 bases remaining between them.

The chain has TRBV19 and TRBJ2-7; TRBD1 is a possible D gene (5 bases). The V gene lost 4 bases and the J gene lost 1 base, with 8 bases spanning the gap. The CDR3 extends over 13 amino acids. Germline CDR1 and CDR2: LNHDA and SQIVND (reference sequence). The DNA of the CDR3 is TGTGCCAGTAGTAAGGACACATCCTACGAGCAGTACTTC. As protein: CASSKDTSYEQYF.

V usage is TRBV29-1 and J usage is TRBJ1-2; D gene unclear. The germline CDR1 and CDR2 sequences are SQVTM and ANQGSEA. CDR3 length equals 13 residues. Trimming left V 4 bases short and J 7 bases short, with 16 bases between. As DNA, the CDR3 is TGCAGCGTTGTCGTCGGACTGGGATTTGGCTACACCTTC. It yields the protein CSVVVGLGFGYTF.

This clonotype was counted a few times. This sequence joins TRBV11-2 and TRBJ2-2; D call uncertain. Trimming took off 4 bases at V and 5 bases at J, with 8 bases between the two ends. CDR1 and CDR2 from the germline V gene are SGHAT and FQNNGV. The CDR3 runs to 13 residues. Here the CDR3 reads CASSSKETGELFF. The CDR3, as DNA: TGTGCCAGCAGCTCCAAAGAAACCGGGGAGCTGTTTTTT.

The V and J genes are TRBV18 and TRBJ2-5, with 7 bases matching TRBD1. V trimming: 3 bases; J trimming: 5 bases; junction bases outside the gene matches: 6. The CDR3 is made up of 14 amino acids. CDR1 is KGHSH and CDR2 is LQKENI in the germline V gene. CDR3 sequence reads: CASSPSEGAETQYF. CDR3 bases: TGTGCCAGCTCACCCTCCGAGGGGGCGGAGACCCAGTACTTC.

The chain combines TRBV27 with TRBJ2-2; 7 bases are a match to TRBD1. The CDR3 consists of 14 residues. CDR1 and CDR2 (germline): MNHEY, SMNVEV (reference sequence). V gave up 7 bases and J gave up 8 bases; unmatched junction bases: 10. The CDR3 loop is CASTQGGGGGELFF. In nucleotides, the CDR3 is TGTGCCAGCACCCAAGGGGGCGGAGGAGGGGAGCTGTTTTTT.

This clonotype came up a few times. J is TRBJ2-2 and V is TRBV27; D is possibly TRBD1 (7 bases). Germline V gene sequence: CDR1 MNHEY, CDR2 SMNVEV (reference sequence). The CDR3 sequence is 15 residues long. V lost 3 bases, J lost 4 bases, and 12 bases lay in between. CDR3 sequence: CASSFAGGGTGELFF. CDR3 in DNA: TGTGCCAGCAGTTTCGCAGGGGGAGGCACCGGGGAGCTGTTTTTT.

In DNA form, the CDR3 reads TGTGCCAGCAGCCACACGGACGGGTTAAACACTGAAGCTTTCTTT. The encoded protein is CASSHTDGLNTEAFF. The chain carries TRBV5-5 and TRBJ1-1, with D uncertain. Germline V gene sequence: CDR1 SGHKS, CDR2 YYEKEE (reference sequence). The CDR3 covers 15 residues. Trimming stripped 4 bases from V and 2 bases from J, with 15 bases between.

The chain joins TRBV11-1 to TRBJ1-1; D perhaps matches TRBD1 (5 bases). The germline V gene encodes CDR1 SGHAT and CDR2 FQDESV (reference sequence). Trimming removed 7 bases from V and 0 bases from J, with 15 bases in between. The CDR3 sequence is 15 residues long. The CDR3 region has the DNA TGTGCCAGCACGCTATCCCCAGGGCTGAACACTGAAGCTTTCTTT. Translated: CASTLSPGLNTEAFF.